The 21 T cell receptor beta chains listed next were all sequenced from one sample in a study of blood T cell repertoires in COVID-19. TCRdb's table, derived via immunoSEQ multiplex PCR, lists solely in-frame clones and lacks some. Found here are roughly 100,000 clones, about 75% of them singletons; the top ten hold about 10%. The sequencing sample was made of peripheral blood. These receptors came from a woman of 80 years or more with acute or convalescent COVID-19.

V usage is TRBV19 and J usage is TRBJ2-3; D is perhaps TRBD2 (5 bases). Germline lookup yields CDR1 LNHDA and CDR2 SQIVND (reference sequence). V was trimmed by 0 bases and J by 4 bases, leaving 8 bases between them. The CDR3 runs 14 residues. Here the CDR3 reads CASSIDRGSDTQYF. Written as DNA, the CDR3 is TGTGCCAGTAGTATAGATCGCGGGTCAGATACGCAGTATTTT.

This clone has just one count. This chain connects TRBV11-1 to TRBJ2-5; no clear D. CDR3 length equals 15 residues. Germline CDR1 reads SGHAT; CDR2 reads FQDESV (reference sequence). V was pared by 5 bases and J by 0 bases, with 13 bases between. In nucleotides, the CDR3 is TGTGCCAGCAGCCCCGACGACACGTACCAAGAGACCCAGTACTTC. Amino acid sequence: CASSPDDTYQETQYF.

This clone has only a few counts. This chain connects TRBV29-1 to TRBJ2-2, with D perhaps TRBD1 (6 bases). CDR3 length equals 14 residues. In germline, CDR1 is SQVTM, CDR2 ANQGSEA. V was shortened by 6 bases and J by 4 bases, with 15 bases between the two germline ends. The DNA for the CDR3 is TGCAGCGTCGTCAGGGGAAGTGGCACCGGGGAGCTGTTTTTT. Amino acids: CSVVRGSGTGELFF.

The chain couples TRBV19 to TRBJ1-2; 8 nucleotides agree with TRBD1. This CDR3 spans 15 amino acids. The germline V gene has CDR1 LNHDA and CDR2 SQIVND (reference sequence). J was trimmed by 4 bases and V by 5 bases; bases with no gene match: 9. The CDR3 reads CASSETGGSSYGYTF. In DNA, the CDR3 is TGTGCCAGTAGTGAAACAGGGGGGTCCTCCTATGGCTACACCTTC. Supplemented by reference TRBV19 and TRBJ1-2, the full variable domain reads DGGITQSPKYLFRKEGQNVTLSCEQNLNHDAMYWYRQDPGQGLRLIYYSQIVNDFQKGDIAEGYSVSREKKESFPLTVTSAQKNPTAFYLCASSETGGSSYGYTFGSGTRLTVV.

V and J are TRBV18 and TRBJ2-3, with 7 bases identical to TRBD1. This CDR3 contains 14 residues. V was clipped by 8 bases and J by 3 bases; unmatched bases: 8. Germline V gene data show CDR1 as KGHSH and CDR2 as LQKENI. The CDR3 DNA reads as TGTGCCAGCCATGGACAGGCTTGGACAGATACGCAGTATTTT. This encodes CASHGQAWTDTQYF.

This chain uses TRBV11-1 with TRBJ2-1, with TRBD2 matching over 10 bases. There are 15 residues in the CDR3. The V and J ends lost 4 bases and 3 bases, in that order; junction bases with no gene match: 3. Per germline, CDR1 SGHAT and CDR2 FQDESV (reference sequence). DNA for the CDR3: TGTGCCAGCAGCTCTAGCGGGAGTAGCTACAATGAGCAGTTCTTC. Translation gives CASSSSGSSYNEQFF.

This clone was found once. The V call is TRBV6-5, the J call TRBJ1-5; 8 bases match TRBD1. This CDR3 comprises 14 residues. J gave up 3 bases and V 8 bases, and 6 bases lay outside the gene matches. Germline V lookup: CDR1 MNHEY, CDR2 SVGAGI. CDR3 sequence (DNA): TGTGCCAGCCGACTGACAGGGGTCAATCAGCCCCAGCATTTT. Translated: CASRLTGVNQPQHF.

In its sample, this clone was seen a few times. At the DNA level, this CDR3 is encoded by other sequences in the same sample as well. The chain uses TRBV18 and TRBJ1-5; D unresolved. Per germline, CDR1 KGHSH and CDR2 LQKENI. The CDR3 is 13 residues long. Trimming took 2 bases from V and 5 from J, leaving 7 bases between them. CDR3 residues: CASSPGRDQPQHF. In nucleotides, the CDR3 is TGTGCCAGCTCACCAGGGAGAGATCAGCCCCAGCATTTT.

About this clone itself: Other DNA sequences in this specimen translate into the identical CDR3. The rearrangement links TRBV19 to TRBJ2-7; the match to TRBD1 covers 7 bases. This CDR3 is built from 13 residues. CDR1 is LNHDA, CDR2 SQIVND, per germline (reference sequence). Trimming cost V 6 bases and J 2 bases; bases outside gene matches: 4. CDR3 protein: CASSRDRAYEQYF. CDR3 in DNA: TGTGCCAGTAGCCGGGACAGAGCCTACGAGCAGTACTTC.

The chain employs TRBV29-1 and TRBJ2-2; D gene uncertain. The CDR3 has 15 amino acids. The V end lost 5 bases, the J end lost 0 bases, and 13 bases lay between the germline ends. CDR1 is SQVTM and CDR2 is ANQGSEA in the germline V gene. CDR3 region: CSVQVSLSNTGELFF. The CDR3 DNA is TGCAGCGTTCAAGTGAGTCTATCGAACACCGGGGAGCTGTTTTTT.

The rearrangement uses TRBV2 and TRBJ1-1; D gene uncertain. This CDR3 is built from 15 residues. Per the germline V gene, CDR1 is SNHLY and CDR2 is FYNNEI. The V and J ends lost 0 bases and 4 bases respectively, with 12 bases between them. The CDR3, as DNA: TGTGCCAGCAGTGAAGCAGGGCGGGTGGGCACTGAAGCTTTCTTT. As protein: CASSEAGRVGTEAFF.

The chain uses TRBV28 and TRBJ1-4; 7 positions agree with TRBD1. The CDR3 covers 16 residues. Per germline, CDR1 MDHEN and CDR2 SYDVKM. V was pared by 8 bases and J by 4 bases, with 13 bases of the junction left unmatched. CDR3 bases: TGTGCCAGCTCCCCCGGAGGGGGCCCCGATAATGAAAAACTGTTTTTT. It translates to CASSPGGGPDNEKLFF.

This clone came up a few times. The V call is TRBV5-4, the J call TRBJ1-4, with D unresolved. Germline CDR1 is SGHNT and CDR2 is YYREEE (reference sequence). V was shortened by 2 bases and J by 5 bases, with 7 bases between the two germline ends. CDR3 length: 13 amino acids. DNA for the CDR3: TGTGCCAGCAGCTTCGACTCGAATGAAAAACTGTTTTTT. Its translation: CASSFDSNEKLFF.

V gene TRBV4-2 combines with J gene TRBJ1-6; 8 bases are a match to TRBD1. After removal of 1 base from V and 5 bases from J, the junction contained 4 bases not matched to a gene. Looked up from germline, CDR1 is LGHNA and CDR2 is YNFKEQ. This CDR3 has 16 amino acids. Here the CDR3 reads CASSQAGGFNNSPLHF. Written as DNA, the CDR3 is TGTGCCAGCAGCCAAGCAGGGGGCTTTAATAATTCACCCCTCCACTTT.

The chain uses TRBV5-6 and TRBJ1-1, with D possibly TRBD1 on 5 matching bases. The CDR3 has 11 amino acids. Trimming stripped 5 bases from V and 8 bases from J, with 10 bases between. The germline V gene has CDR1 SGHDT and CDR2 YYEEEE. The CDR3 nucleotides are TGTGCCAGCAGTCTTGCAGGGGAAGCTTTCTTT. Residues: CASSLAGEAFF.

This clone was counted between two and nine times. The genes are TRBV19 and TRBJ1-2, with D possibly TRBD1 on 5 matching bases. The V end was cut by 7 bases, the J end by 3 bases, with 12 bases between. CDR1 and CDR2 from the germline V gene are LNHDA and SQIVND (reference sequence). The CDR3 runs to 13 residues. The CDR3 spells CASNYGGDYGYTF. The CDR3 nucleotides read TGTGCCAGTAATTACGGGGGGGACTATGGCTACACCTTC.

This clone was counted once. The V gene is TRBV20-1, the J gene TRBJ1-2; D is possibly TRBD1 (5 bases). CDR3 length: 14 amino acids. In germline, CDR1 is DFQATT, CDR2 SNEGSKA (reference sequence). V gave up 3 bases and J gave up 0 bases, with 11 bases separating them. The CDR3 here is CSASMAGSNYGYTF. Written as DNA, the CDR3 is TGCAGTGCTAGTATGGCAGGGTCTAACTATGGCTACACCTTC.

This chain connects TRBV6-5 to TRBJ1-6; D possibly corresponds to TRBD1 (5 bases). Trimming stripped 7 bases from V and 8 bases from J, with 12 bases between. There are 13 residues in the CDR3. Per the germline V gene, CDR1 is MNHEY and CDR2 is SVGAGI. DNA of the CDR3: TGTGCCAGCAATTGGGGGGGGGATTCACCCCTCCACTTT. Residues: CASNWGGDSPLHF.

This clone was counted once. The rearrangement uses TRBV7-2 and TRBJ2-7, with TRBD1 matching 9 bases. CDR3 length equals 14 residues. J lost 4 bases, V lost 3 bases, and 4 bases had no gene match. The germline gives CDR1 SGHTA, CDR2 FQGNSA. CDR3 loop: CASSFGTGMYEQYF. As DNA, the CDR3 is TGTGCCAGCAGCTTCGGGACAGGGATGTACGAGCAGTACTTC.

This chain uses TRBV19 with TRBJ2-3, with D hard to call. V was cut by 5 bases and J by 6 bases, with 9 bases left in between. The CDR3 extends over 12 amino acids. The germline V gene encodes CDR1 LNHDA and CDR2 SQIVND (reference sequence). The CDR3 is CASSRVHDTQYF. CDR3 coding DNA: TGTGCCAGTAGTCGGGTGCATGATACGCAGTATTTT.

With regard to this clone: At one of its ends the junction is not consistent with the germline gene, which may arise from a read error. The chain has TRBV28 and TRBJ1-3; D may be TRBD1 (5 bases). The CDR3 is made up of 14 amino acids. The germline V gene has CDR1 MDHEN and CDR2 SYDVKM. Here the CDR3 DNA reads TGTGCCAGCCTCACTGTCGGGGGTGGAGACACCATATATTTT. This sequence encodes CASLTVGGGDTIYF.